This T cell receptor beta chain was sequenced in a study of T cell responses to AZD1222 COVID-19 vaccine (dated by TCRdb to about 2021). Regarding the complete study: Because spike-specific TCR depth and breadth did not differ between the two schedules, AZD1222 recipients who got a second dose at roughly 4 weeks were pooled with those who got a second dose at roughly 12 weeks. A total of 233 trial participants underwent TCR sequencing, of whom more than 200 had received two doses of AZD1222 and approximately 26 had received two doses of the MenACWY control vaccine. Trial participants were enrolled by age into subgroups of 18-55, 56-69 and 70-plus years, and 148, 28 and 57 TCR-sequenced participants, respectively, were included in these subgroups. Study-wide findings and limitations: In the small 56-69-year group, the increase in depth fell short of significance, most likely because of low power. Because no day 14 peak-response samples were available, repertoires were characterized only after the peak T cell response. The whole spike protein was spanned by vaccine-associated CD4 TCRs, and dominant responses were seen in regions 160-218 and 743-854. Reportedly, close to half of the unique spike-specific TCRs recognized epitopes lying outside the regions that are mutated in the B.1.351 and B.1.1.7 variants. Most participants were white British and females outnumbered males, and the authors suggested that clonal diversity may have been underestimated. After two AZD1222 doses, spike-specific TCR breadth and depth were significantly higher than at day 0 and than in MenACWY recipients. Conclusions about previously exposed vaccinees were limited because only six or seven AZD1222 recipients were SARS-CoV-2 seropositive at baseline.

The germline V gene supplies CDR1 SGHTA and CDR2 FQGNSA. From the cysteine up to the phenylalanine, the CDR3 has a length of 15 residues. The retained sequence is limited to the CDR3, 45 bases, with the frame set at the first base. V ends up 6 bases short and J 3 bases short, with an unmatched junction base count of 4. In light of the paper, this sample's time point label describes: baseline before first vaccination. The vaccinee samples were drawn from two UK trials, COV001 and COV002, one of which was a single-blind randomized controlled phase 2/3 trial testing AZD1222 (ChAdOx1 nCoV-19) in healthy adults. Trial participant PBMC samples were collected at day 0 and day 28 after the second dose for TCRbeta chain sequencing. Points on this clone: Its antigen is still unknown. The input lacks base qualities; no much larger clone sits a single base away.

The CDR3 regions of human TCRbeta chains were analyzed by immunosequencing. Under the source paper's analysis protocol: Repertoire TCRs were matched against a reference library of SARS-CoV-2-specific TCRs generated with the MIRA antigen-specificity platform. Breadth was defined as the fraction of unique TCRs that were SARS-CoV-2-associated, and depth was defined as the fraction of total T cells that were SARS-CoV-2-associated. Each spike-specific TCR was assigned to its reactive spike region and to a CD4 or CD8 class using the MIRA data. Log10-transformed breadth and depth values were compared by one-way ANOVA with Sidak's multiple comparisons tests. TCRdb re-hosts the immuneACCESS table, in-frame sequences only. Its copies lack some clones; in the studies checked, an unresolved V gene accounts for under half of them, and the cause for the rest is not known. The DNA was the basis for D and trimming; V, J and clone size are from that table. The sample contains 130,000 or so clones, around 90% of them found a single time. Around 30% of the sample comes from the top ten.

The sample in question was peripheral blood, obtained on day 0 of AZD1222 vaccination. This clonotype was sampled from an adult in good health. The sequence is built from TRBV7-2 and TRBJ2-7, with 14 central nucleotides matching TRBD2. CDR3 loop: CASRAGLAGDYEQYF. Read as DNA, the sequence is TGTGCCAGCAGGGCGGGACTAGCGGGAGACTACGAGCAGTACTTC.